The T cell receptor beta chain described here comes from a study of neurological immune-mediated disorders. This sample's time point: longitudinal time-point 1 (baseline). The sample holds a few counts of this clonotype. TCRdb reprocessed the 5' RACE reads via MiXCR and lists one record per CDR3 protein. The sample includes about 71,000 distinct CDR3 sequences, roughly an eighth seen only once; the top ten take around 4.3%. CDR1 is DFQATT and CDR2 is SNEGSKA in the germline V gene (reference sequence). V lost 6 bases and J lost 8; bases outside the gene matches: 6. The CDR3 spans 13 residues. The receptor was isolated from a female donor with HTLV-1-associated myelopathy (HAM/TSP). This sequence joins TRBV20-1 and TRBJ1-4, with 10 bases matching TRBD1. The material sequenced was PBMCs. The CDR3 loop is CSARGQGQEKLFF. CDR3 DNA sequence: TGCAGTGCCCGGGGACAGGGGCAGGAAAAACTGTTTTTT.